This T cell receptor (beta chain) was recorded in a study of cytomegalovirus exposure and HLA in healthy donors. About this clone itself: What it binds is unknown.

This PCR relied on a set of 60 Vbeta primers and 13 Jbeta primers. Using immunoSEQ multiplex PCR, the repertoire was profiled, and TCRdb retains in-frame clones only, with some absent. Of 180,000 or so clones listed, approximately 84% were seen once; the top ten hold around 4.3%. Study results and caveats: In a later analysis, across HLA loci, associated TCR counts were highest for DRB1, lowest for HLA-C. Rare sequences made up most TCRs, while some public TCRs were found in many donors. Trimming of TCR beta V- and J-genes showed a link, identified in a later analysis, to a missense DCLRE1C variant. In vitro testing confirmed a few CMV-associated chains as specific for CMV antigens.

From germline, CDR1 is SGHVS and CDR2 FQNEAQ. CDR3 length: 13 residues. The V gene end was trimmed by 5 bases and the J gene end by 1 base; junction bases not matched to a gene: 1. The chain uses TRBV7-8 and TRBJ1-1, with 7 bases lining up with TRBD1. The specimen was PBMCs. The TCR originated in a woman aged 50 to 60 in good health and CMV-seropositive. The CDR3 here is CASSGDRNTEAFF. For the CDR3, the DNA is TGTGCCAGCAGCGGGGACAGGAACACTGAAGCTTTCTTT.